The text below deals with one TCR beta chain. Its specificity is unknown. The CDR3 runs to 14 residues. The ends were cut back, 4 bases at V and 8 bases at J, with 17 bases in the middle. CDR1 and CDR2 from the germline V gene are MNHEY and SVGAGI. This sample is part of a study of Ad26.COV2.S vaccination and SARS-CoV-2 variants. Study-level background: Intramuscular Ad26.COV2.S at 5x10^10 or 1x10^11 viral particles.

Findings of the study overall: Total T cell responses were possibly underestimated by TCR breadth and depth analyses. Responses of spike-specific T cells (both CD8+ and CD4+) reportedly showed substantial breadth after vaccination.

Documented treatment: approximately 18 received Ad26.COV2.S at low or high dose, single or two shots; roughly five received placebo; per-sample allocation not given. On day 63 after the first injection, vaccine and placebo recipients gave samples. The donor was a Boston adult aged 18-55 years. Clones were read by immunoSEQ multiplex PCR, and TCRdb kept only the in-frame ones, dropping some. Found here are about 350,000 clones, about nine tenths of them singletons; the top ten hold approximately 5.9%. This clonotype was obtained from a person aged 18 to 59 who received the Ad26.COV2.S COVID-19 vaccine or a placebo. This chain uses TRBV6-5 with TRBJ1-1, with D perhaps TRBD1 (6 bases). The sequencing here drew on peripheral blood, taken in a trial of Ad26.COV2.S vaccine versus placebo. CDR3 region: CASSSYGGAREAFF. DNA of the CDR3: TGTGCCAGCAGTTCCTACGGGGGGGCAAGGGAAGCTTTCTTT.